This TCR beta chain stems from a study of shared clonotypes between healthy human individuals. Whole-study findings and limits: Limitation of the genetic and exposure-history diversity represented came from the few donors.

A note on this clone: Its cognate antigen is unknown. This may stem from a read error, because a much larger clone lies one nucleotide away. Other DNA sequences in this specimen translate into the identical CDR3.

Trimming at V came to 0 bases and at J to 5 bases, leaving 5 bases not matched to a gene. Germline-derived CDR1 and CDR2 are SGDLS and YYNGEE. This CDR3 spans 15 amino acids. Each sample came from a Caucasian adult donor living in Nashville, Tennessee. Execution of the assay was at deep level. Repertoires were generated with immunoSEQ multiplex PCR, while TCRdb's copy carries only in-frame clones and drops some. The data contain fewer than 600,000 clones, 75% to 85% of them seen just once; the ten biggest clones take up over 10%. The TCR was taken from a woman in her 40s in good health. Some clones in this sample may be carry-over from other donors' samples. The chain uses TRBV9 and TRBJ2-1, with 7 bases fitting TRBD2. The sequencing input was PBMCs. The CDR3 DNA is TGTGCCAGCAGCGTAGCTCTAGCGGAGAACAATGAGCAGTTCTTC. Encoded protein: CASSVALAENNEQFF.